The next 27 T cell receptor beta chains were all read from a single sample in a study of blood T cell repertoires in COVID-19. TCRdb's table, derived via immunoSEQ multiplex PCR, lists solely in-frame clones and lacks some. Of over 350,000 clones in the sample, roughly 91% were seen once. Sequenced input: peripheral blood. The origin of the receptors is a woman under 40 with acute or convalescent COVID-19.

The chain combines TRBV5-1 with TRBJ1-6, with D maybe TRBD1 (5 bases). The CDR3 length is 14 residues. The V end was cut by 1 base, the J end by 7 bases, with 9 bases between. CDR1 and CDR2 (germline): SGHRS, YFSETQ. The CDR3 protein is CASSLKQGNSPLHF. CDR3 DNA sequence: TGCGCCAGCAGCTTGAAGCAGGGAAATTCACCCCTCCACTTT.

A word on this clone: The same CDR3 can be traced to other DNA sequences in this sample. V and J are TRBV29-1 and TRBJ1-1, with 8 bases identical to TRBD1. CDR1 SQVTM and CDR2 ANQGSEA come from the germline V gene. The CDR3 is 12 residues long. V shed 7 bases and J 1 base; nucleotides not matched to a gene: 2. In nucleotides, the CDR3 is TGCAGCGCTGGGACAGGGAACACTGAAGCTTTCTTT. Its protein product is CSAGTGNTEAFF.

This clone appeared once. The J gene is TRBJ2-5, the V gene TRBV28; 10 bases map to TRBD2. The CDR3 covers 14 residues. With V trimmed by 6 bases and J by 4 bases, 5 bases remained unmatched. CDR1 is MDHEN, CDR2 SYDVKM, per germline. The CDR3, as DNA: TGTGCCAGCAGCAGACTAGCGGGCGGAGAGACCCAGTACTTC. It translates to CASSRLAGGETQYF. Using reference TRBV28 and TRBJ2-5 for the parts outside the CDR3, the full variable domain is DVKVTQSSRYLVKRTGEKVFLECVQDMDHENMFWYRQDPGLGLRLIYFSYDVKMKEKGDIPEGYSVSREKKERFSLILESASTNQTSMYLCASSRLAGGETQYFGPGTRLLVL.

V usage is TRBV19 and J usage is TRBJ1-6; D remains unclear. Germline V lookup: CDR1 LNHDA, CDR2 SQIVND (reference sequence). This CDR3 comprises 14 residues. V gave up 3 bases and J gave up 7 bases, with 10 bases separating them. The CDR3 DNA sequence: TGTGCCAGTAGTATTAGCGCGGGGAATTCACCCCTCCACTTT. Translated, it gives CASSISAGNSPLHF.

CDR3 DNA sequence: TGTGCCAGCAGCCCCGGGACAGCGATCCAAGAGACCCAGTACTTC. This sequence encodes CASSPGTAIQETQYF. The gene calls are TRBV3-1 (or the pseudogene TRBV3-2) and TRBJ2-5; 7 positions agree with TRBD1. The germline V gene encodes CDR1 LGHDT and CDR2 YNNKEL (reference sequence). The length of the CDR3 is 15 residues. Trimming at V came to 4 bases and at J to 1 base, leaving 6 bases not matched to a gene.

This chain joins TRBV24-1 and TRBJ2-2, with D maybe TRBD1 (6 bases). CDR1 is KGHDR, CDR2 SFDVKD, per germline. The V gene lost 7 bases and the J gene lost 6 bases, with 17 bases spanning the gap. CDR3 length: 15 amino acids. The CDR3 DNA is TGTGCCACCAGCTCGCCGTTCAGGGGCCCCGGGGAGCTGTTTTTT. It translates to CATSSPFRGPGELFF.

This clone was counted once. The chain uses TRBV9 and TRBJ2-3, with a weak D call TRBD2 (6 bases). The CDR3 has 15 residues. V lost 0 bases, J lost 3 bases, and 11 bases lay in between. Germline assignment: CDR1 SGDLS and CDR2 YYNGEE. The CDR3 region is CASSVVGGSTDTQYF. For the CDR3, the DNA is TGTGCCAGCAGCGTAGTGGGGGGTTCGACAGATACGCAGTATTTT.

The gene calls are TRBV2 and TRBJ1-6; TRBD1 matches 10 bases. This CDR3 is 16 amino acids long. Germline trimming cut 3 bases from V and 6 bases from J; bases unmatched to any gene: 5. Germline V gene data show CDR1 as SNHLY and CDR2 as FYNNEI. The CDR3 nucleotides are TGTGCCAGCAGTGATCGGCGGGACAGGGGTAATTCACCCCTCCACTTT. Residues: CASSDRRDRGNSPLHF.

The rearrangement uses TRBV4-1 and TRBJ1-2; a weak D match, TRBD1 (5 bases). This CDR3 is 15 amino acids long. Trimming removed 2 bases from V and 4 bases from J, with 14 bases in between. CDR1 MGHRA and CDR2 YSYEKL come from the germline V gene. CDR3 region: CASSQSSGNFYGYTF. In DNA form, the CDR3 reads TGCGCCAGCAGCCAATCATCAGGGAACTTCTATGGCTACACCTTC.

The chain is built from TRBV28 and TRBJ1-4; D is perhaps TRBD1 (5 bases). The V gene lost 7 bases and the J gene lost 7 bases, with 16 bases spanning the gap. The CDR3 is made up of 14 amino acids. Per germline, CDR1 MDHEN and CDR2 SYDVKM. The CDR3 nucleotides read TGTGCCAGCAATAGTGGGGGGTTACGTGAAAAACTGTTTTTT. As protein: CASNSGGLREKLFF.

This clone was seen more than once but under ten times. Here the CDR3 DNA reads TGTGCCAGCAGACACTGGGGGGACTATCAGCCCCAGCATTTT. Amino acid sequence: CASRHWGDYQPQHF. J is TRBJ1-5 and V is TRBV6-6, with D possibly TRBD1 on 5 matching bases. CDR1 and CDR2 (germline): MNHNY, SVGAGI (reference sequence). The CDR3 spans 14 residues. V lost 6 bases and J lost 5, with 14 bases in between.

The chain joins TRBV5-5 to TRBJ1-5; perhaps TRBD1 as D (5 bases). The CDR3 has 14 residues. Germline CDR1 reads SGHKS; CDR2 reads YYEKEE (reference sequence). The V end lost 3 bases, the J end lost 0 bases, and 7 bases lay between the germline ends. This CDR3 is CASSSGFSNQPQHF. Written as DNA, the CDR3 is TGTGCCAGCAGCTCAGGGTTTAGCAATCAGCCCCAGCATTTT. Drawing the rest from reference TRBV5-5 and TRBJ1-5, the complete variable domain is DAGVTQSPTHLIKTRGQQVTLRCSPISGHKSVSWYQQVLGQGPQFIFQYYEKEERGRGNFPDRFSARQFPNYSSELNVNALLLGDSALYLCASSSGFSNQPQHFGDGTRLSIL.

This CDR3 reads CASTPDTEAFF. CDR3 coding DNA: TGTGCCAGCACCCCCGACACTGAAGCTTTCTTT. The gene calls are TRBV7-2 and TRBJ1-1, with D unclear. CDR1 is SGHTA, CDR2 FQGNSA, per germline. The CDR3 is 11 residues long. With 7 bases removed from V and 3 bases from J, the gap between germline ends came to 6 bases.

This clone was picked up one time. CDR3 DNA: TGTGCCAGTTCCAAAACCCTAGCGGGGGGGCTGATCTCCTACAATGAGCAGTTCTTC. Protein sequence: CASSKTLAGGLISYNEQFF. J is TRBJ2-1 and V is TRBV19, with 12 bases that match TRBD2. Trimming cost V 8 bases and J 0 bases; bases outside gene matches: 14. The CDR3 is 19 amino acids. Germline CDR1 reads LNHDA; CDR2 reads SQIVND (reference sequence).

This chain connects TRBV29-1 to TRBJ1-1; D is unresolved. The CDR3 spans 13 residues. The germline gives CDR1 SQVTM, CDR2 ANQGSEA. The ends were cut back, 4 bases at V and 0 bases at J, with 9 bases in the middle. CDR3 amino acids: CSVGRRLNTEAFF. In DNA form, the CDR3 reads TGCAGCGTTGGTAGGCGGTTGAACACTGAAGCTTTCTTT.

This chain uses TRBV18 with TRBJ2-3, with TRBD1 matching over 7 bases. The V gene's germline CDR1 is KGHSH and CDR2 LQKENI. The CDR3 runs to 17 residues. The V gene end was trimmed by 2 bases and the J gene end by 1 base; junction bases not matched to a gene: 9. The CDR3 protein is CASSPGFGGQGTDTQYF. The DNA of the CDR3 is TGTGCCAGCTCACCAGGGTTTGGTGGACAGGGCACAGATACGCAGTATTTT.

This clone appeared once. The CDR3 DNA reads TGTGCCACCAGCAACAGCCCACCTTTGAGCACTGAAGCTTTCTTT. This translates into CATSNSPPLSTEAFF. The gene calls are TRBV15 and TRBJ1-1; D remains ambiguous. The length of the CDR3 is 15 residues. Trimming left V 4 bases short and J 4 bases short, with 16 bases between. Germline CDR1 and CDR2: LNHNV and YYDKDF (reference sequence).

The J gene is TRBJ1-2, the V gene TRBV13, with unresolved D. Germline assignment: CDR1 PRHDT and CDR2 FYEKMQ (reference sequence). CDR3 length: 12 residues. V lost 3 bases and J 8 bases, leaving 10 bases between the germline ends. The chain's CDR3 is CASSLGGRGYTF. In nucleotides, the CDR3 is TGTGCCAGCAGCTTGGGAGGGCGAGGCTACACCTTC. Filled out from reference TRBV13 and TRBJ1-2, the complete variable domain reads AAGVIQSPRHLIKEKRETATLKCYPIPRHDTVYWYQQGPGQDPQFLISFYEKMQSDKGSIPDRFSAQQFSDYHSELNMSSLELGDSALYFCASSLGGRGYTFGSGTRLTVV.

In this sample, this clone turned up a few times. The rearrangement links TRBV1 to TRBJ2-1; the table's D gene call, TRBD2, was not cross checked with the DNA. TRBV1 represents a pseudogene. This CDR3 comprises 16 residues. The CDR3, as DNA: TGCACCAGCAGCCACAGCTCCGGGAAACTGGTGGTTGAGCAGTTCTTC. This encodes CTSSHSSGKLVVEQFF.

The chain recombines TRBV7-9 with TRBJ2-7; 13 nucleotides line up with TRBD2. The V gene end was trimmed by 5 bases and the J gene end by 1 base; junction bases not matched to a gene: 8. There are 17 residues in the CDR3. Germline CDR1 SEHNR, CDR2 FQNEAQ (reference sequence). The CDR3: CASSAGTSGEISYEQYF. The CDR3 DNA reads as TGTGCCAGCAGCGCCGGGACTAGCGGGGAGATTTCCTACGAGCAGTACTTC. Complete variable domain (other parts from reference TRBV7-9 and TRBJ2-7): DTGVSQNPRHKITKRGQNVTFRCDPISEHNRLYWYRQTLGQGPEFLTYFQNEAQLEKSRLLSDRFSAERPKGSFSTLEIQRTEQGDSAMYLCASSAGTSGEISYEQYFGPGTRLTVT.

The rearrangement links TRBV5-1 to TRBJ2-3; 13 nucleotides line up with TRBD2. Germline CDR1 reads SGHRS; CDR2 reads YFSETQ. With V trimmed by 4 bases and J by 3 bases, 2 bases remained unmatched. The CDR3 is 15 amino acids. In DNA, the CDR3 is TGCGCCAGCAGCCAGGGACTAGCGGGGACAGATACGCAGTATTTT. Translation: CASSQGLAGTDTQYF.

This chain connects TRBV7-2 to TRBJ2-7; TRBD1 agrees at 8 bases. The CDR3 has 15 residues. Per germline, CDR1 SGHTA and CDR2 FQGNSA. The ends lost 4 bases at V and 4 bases at J; junction bases unmatched: 9. This CDR3 is CASSSGAGGLYEQYF. The CDR3 bases are TGTGCCAGCAGCTCGGGGGCAGGGGGCCTGTACGAGCAGTACTTC.

This chain connects TRBV28 to TRBJ2-7; 9 nucleotides align to TRBD1. The CDR3 is made up of 14 amino acids. Per the germline V gene, CDR1 is MDHEN and CDR2 is SYDVKM. V shed 6 bases, J shed 6 bases, and the junction held 9 bases outside the gene matches. CDR3 nucleotide sequence: TGTGCCAGCAGGGACGGGACAGGGTATTTCGAGCAGTACTTC. Residues: CASRDGTGYFEQYF.

The chain carries TRBV7-9 and TRBJ1-5; TRBD1 agrees at 10 bases. CDR1 and CDR2 from the germline V gene are SEHNR and FQNEAQ (reference sequence). The V segment lost 2 bases and the J segment 4 bases; nucleotides outside the gene matches: 8. CDR3 length: 17 amino acids. CDR3 sequence: CASSLWGQGKMNQPQHF. CDR3 coding DNA: TGTGCCAGCAGCTTATGGGGACAGGGGAAGATGAATCAGCCCCAGCATTTT. Together with reference TRBV7-9 and TRBJ1-5, the CDR3 gives the full variable domain: DTGVSQNPRHKITKRGQNVTFRCDPISEHNRLYWYRQTLGQGPEFLTYFQNEAQLEKSRLLSDRFSAERPKGSFSTLEIQRTEQGDSAMYLCASSLWGQGKMNQPQHFGDGTRLSIL.

With regard to this clone: Other DNA sequences in the same sample also yield this CDR3. This rearrangement joins TRBV7-2 to TRBJ1-3; 9 nucleotides align to TRBD1. Trimming removed 1 base from V and 2 bases from J; junction bases left unmatched: 0. CDR1 SGHTA and CDR2 FQGNSA come from the germline V gene. There are 15 residues in the CDR3. Written as DNA, the CDR3 is TGTGCCAGCAGCTTAGGGACAGGGGCTGGAAACACCATATATTTT. It codes for CASSLGTGAGNTIYF.

The gene calls are TRBV28 and TRBJ2-2; 9 nucleotides line up with TRBD1. Germline CDR1 and CDR2: MDHEN and SYDVKM. This CDR3 is 16 amino acids long. V gave up 5 bases and J gave up 1 base; unmatched junction bases: 5. CDR3 coding DNA: TGTGCCAGCAGTCCATGGACAGGGGAGAACACCGGGGAGCTGTTTTTT. Its translation is CASSPWTGENTGELFF.

The chain has TRBV2 and TRBJ2-7, with TRBD2 matching 12 bases. There are 18 residues in the CDR3. CDR1 SNHLY and CDR2 FYNNEI come from the germline V gene. V gave up 6 bases and J gave up 3 bases; unmatched junction bases: 15. CDR3 DNA sequence: TGTGCCAGCAGAAGAGGACCGACTAGCGGGGGCCCACTCTACGAGCAGTACTTC. Residues: CASRRGPTSGGPLYEQYF.